This T cell receptor beta chain emerged from a study of T cells in localized non-small cell lung cancer. The method was immunoSEQ multiplex PCR; TCRdb's version includes in-frame clones alone and lacks a portion of them. The data contain approximately 1,100 clones, 21% of them seen just once; the ten biggest clones take up 16%. The starting material was normal lung tissue next to the tumor, obtained before any cancer treatment. The receptor's source is a female donor aged 60 or older with stage I squamous cell lung carcinoma.

The CDR3, as DNA: TGTGCCAGCAGCCCAGGCTTAAGGCTTTCCTACGAGCAGTACTTC. It specifies CASSPGLRLSYEQYF. V usage is TRBV14 and J usage is TRBJ2-7; no clear D gene. The CDR3 has 15 amino acids. V was cut by 4 bases and J by 1 base, with 14 bases left in between. CDR1 and CDR2 from the germline V gene are SGHDN and FVKESK.